This section outlines one TCR beta chain sequence together with its context. Its antigen is still unknown. The CDR3 length is 15 residues. The ends were cut back, 0 bases at V and 5 bases at J, with 13 bases in the middle. Germline CDR1 LNHNV, CDR2 YYDKDF (reference sequence). This table comes from immunoSEQ multiplex PCR, and its TCRdb copy is limited to in-frame clones, with some not included. The repertoire consists of some 140,000 clones, with approximately 93% occurring once and the leading ten covering approximately 3.1%. This specimen belongs to a study of T cell responses to AZD1222 COVID-19 vaccine. Study observations and caveats: Repertoires were obtained solely post-peak T cell response. The breadth and depth of Spike-specific TCRs increased once two AZD1222 doses had been given.

The rearrangement links TRBV15 to TRBJ1-2, with no clear D. The specimen comprised peripheral blood, sampled on day 0 of AZD1222 vaccination. The sequence came from an adult in good health. As DNA, the CDR3 is TGTGCCACCAGCAGAGATGGGCAATCGGTATATGGCTACACCTTC. Its protein product is CATSRDGQSVYGYTF. Based on the CDR3 plus reference TRBV15 and TRBJ1-2, the full variable domain is DAMVIQNPRYQVTQFGKPVTLSCSQTLNHNVMYWYQQKSSQAPKLLFHYYDKDFNNEADTPDNFQSRRPNTSFCFLDIRSPGLGDTAMYLCATSRDGQSVYGYTFGSGTRLTVV.